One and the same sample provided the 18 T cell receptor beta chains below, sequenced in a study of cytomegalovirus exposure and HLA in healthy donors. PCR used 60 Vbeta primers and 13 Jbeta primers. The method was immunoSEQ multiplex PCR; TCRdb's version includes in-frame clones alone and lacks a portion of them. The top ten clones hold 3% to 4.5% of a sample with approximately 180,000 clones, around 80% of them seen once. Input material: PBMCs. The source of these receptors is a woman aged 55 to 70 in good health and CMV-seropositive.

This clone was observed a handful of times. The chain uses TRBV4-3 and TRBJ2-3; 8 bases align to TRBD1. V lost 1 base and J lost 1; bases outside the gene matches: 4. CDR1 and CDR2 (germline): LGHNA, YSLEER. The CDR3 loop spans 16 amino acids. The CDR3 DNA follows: TGCGCCAGCAGCCAAGGCCAGACAGGGGGCACAGATACGCAGTATTTT. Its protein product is CASSQGQTGGTDTQYF.

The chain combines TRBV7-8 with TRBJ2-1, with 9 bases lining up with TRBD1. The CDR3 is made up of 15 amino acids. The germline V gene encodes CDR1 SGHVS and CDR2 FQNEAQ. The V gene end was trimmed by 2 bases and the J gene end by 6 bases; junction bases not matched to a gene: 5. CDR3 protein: CASSLRQGVSNEQFF. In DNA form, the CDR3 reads TGTGCCAGCAGCTTACGACAGGGGGTTAGCAATGAGCAGTTCTTC.

CDR3 in DNA: TGTGCCAGCACGCCCGGAGTAGCGGGGGACAACCAAGAGACCCAGTACTTC. Encoded protein: CASTPGVAGDNQETQYF. V and J are TRBV9 and TRBJ2-5; 9 bases fit TRBD2. Germline V gives CDR1 SGDLS, CDR2 YYNGEE. The CDR3 loop spans 17 amino acids. V lost 6 bases, J lost 0 bases, and 12 bases stayed unmatched.

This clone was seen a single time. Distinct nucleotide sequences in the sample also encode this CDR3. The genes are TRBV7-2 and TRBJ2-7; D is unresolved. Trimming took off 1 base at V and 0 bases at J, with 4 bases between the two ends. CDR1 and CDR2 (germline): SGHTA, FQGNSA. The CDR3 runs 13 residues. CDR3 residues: CASSLVSSYEQYF. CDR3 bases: TGTGCCAGCAGCTTAGTTAGCTCCTACGAGCAGTACTTC.

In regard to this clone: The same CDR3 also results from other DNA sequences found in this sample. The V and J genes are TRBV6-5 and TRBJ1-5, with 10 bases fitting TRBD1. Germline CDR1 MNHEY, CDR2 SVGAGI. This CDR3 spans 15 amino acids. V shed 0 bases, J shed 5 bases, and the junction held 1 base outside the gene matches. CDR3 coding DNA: TGTGCCAGCAGTTACTCGGGACAGGGGTATCAGCCCCAGCATTTT. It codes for CASSYSGQGYQPQHF.

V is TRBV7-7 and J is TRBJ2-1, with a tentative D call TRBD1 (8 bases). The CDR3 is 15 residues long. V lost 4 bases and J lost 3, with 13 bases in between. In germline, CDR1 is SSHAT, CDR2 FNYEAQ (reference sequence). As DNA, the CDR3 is TGTGCCAGCAGCTCAGGGGGCGGGGGCTACAATGAGCAGTTCTTC. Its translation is CASSSGGGGYNEQFF.

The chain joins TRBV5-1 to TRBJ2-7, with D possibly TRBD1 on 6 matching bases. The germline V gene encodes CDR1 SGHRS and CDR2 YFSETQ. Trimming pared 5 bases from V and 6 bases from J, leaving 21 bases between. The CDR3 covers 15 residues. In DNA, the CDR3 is TGCGCCAGCAGTTCTCTTCCCGGGACAACGCTCGAGCAGTACTTC. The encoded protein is CASSSLPGTTLEQYF.

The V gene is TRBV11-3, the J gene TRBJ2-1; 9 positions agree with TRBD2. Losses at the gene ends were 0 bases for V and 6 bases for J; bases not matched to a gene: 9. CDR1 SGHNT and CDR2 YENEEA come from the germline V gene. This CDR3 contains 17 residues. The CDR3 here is CASSLESSGSYANEQFF. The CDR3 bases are TGTGCCAGCAGCTTAGAGAGTAGCGGGAGTTATGCCAATGAGCAGTTCTTC.

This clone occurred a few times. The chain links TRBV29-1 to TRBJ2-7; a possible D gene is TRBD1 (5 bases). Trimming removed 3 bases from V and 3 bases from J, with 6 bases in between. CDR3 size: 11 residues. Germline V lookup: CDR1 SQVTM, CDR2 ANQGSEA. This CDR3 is CSVDQGYEQYF. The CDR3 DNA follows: TGCAGCGTTGATCAGGGCTACGAGCAGTACTTC.

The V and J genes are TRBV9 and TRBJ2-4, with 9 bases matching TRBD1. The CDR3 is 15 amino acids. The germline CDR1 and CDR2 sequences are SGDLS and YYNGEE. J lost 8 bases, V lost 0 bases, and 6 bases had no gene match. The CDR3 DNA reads TGTGCCAGCAGCGTAGGAGGGACAGGGCGAGACATTCAGTACTTC. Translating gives CASSVGGTGRDIQYF.

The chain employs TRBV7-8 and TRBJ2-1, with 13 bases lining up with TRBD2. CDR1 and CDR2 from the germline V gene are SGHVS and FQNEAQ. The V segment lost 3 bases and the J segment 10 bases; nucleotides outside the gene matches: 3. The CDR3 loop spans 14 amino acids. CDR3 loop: CASSFLTSGGEQFF. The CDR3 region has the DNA TGTGCCAGCAGCTTCTTGACTAGCGGGGGGGAGCAGTTCTTC.

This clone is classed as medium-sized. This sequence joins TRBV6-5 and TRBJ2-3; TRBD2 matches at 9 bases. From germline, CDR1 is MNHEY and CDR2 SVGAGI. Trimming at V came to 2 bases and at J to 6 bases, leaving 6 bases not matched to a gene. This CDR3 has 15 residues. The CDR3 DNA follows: TGTGCCAGCAGTTACATTAGCGGGGGTTTGGATACGCAGTATTTT. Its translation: CASSYISGGLDTQYF.

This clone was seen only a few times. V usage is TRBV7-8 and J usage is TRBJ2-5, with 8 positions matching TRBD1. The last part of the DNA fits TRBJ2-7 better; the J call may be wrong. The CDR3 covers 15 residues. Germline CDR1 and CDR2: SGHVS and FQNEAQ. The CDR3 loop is CASSLNWDRSHEQYF. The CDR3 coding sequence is TGTGCCAGCAGCTTAAATTGGGACAGGTCCCACGAGCAGTACTTC.

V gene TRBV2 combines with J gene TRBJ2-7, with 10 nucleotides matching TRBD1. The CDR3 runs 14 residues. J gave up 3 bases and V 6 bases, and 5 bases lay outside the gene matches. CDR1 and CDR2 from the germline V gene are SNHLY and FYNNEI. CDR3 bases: TGTGCCAGCAGCCGGACAGGGGGGAGCTACGAGCAGTACTTC. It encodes CASSRTGGSYEQYF.

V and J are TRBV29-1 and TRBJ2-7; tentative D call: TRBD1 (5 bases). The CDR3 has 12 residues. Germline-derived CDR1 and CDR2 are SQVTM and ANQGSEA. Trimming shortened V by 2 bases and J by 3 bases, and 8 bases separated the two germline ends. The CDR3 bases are TGCAGCGTTGAAACTCAGGGCTACGAGCAGTACTTC. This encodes CSVETQGYEQYF.

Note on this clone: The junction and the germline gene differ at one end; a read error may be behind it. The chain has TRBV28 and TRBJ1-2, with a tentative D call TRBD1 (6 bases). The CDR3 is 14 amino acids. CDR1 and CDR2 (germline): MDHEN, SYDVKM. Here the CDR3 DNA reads TGTGCCAGCAGTCCCCCCCAGGGGTACTATAGCTACACCTTC. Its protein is CASSPPQGYYSYTF.

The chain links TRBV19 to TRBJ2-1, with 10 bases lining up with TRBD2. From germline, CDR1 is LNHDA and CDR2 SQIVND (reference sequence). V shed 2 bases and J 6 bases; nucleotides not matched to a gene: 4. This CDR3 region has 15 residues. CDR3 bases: TGTGCCAGTAGTATAAGGACTAGCGGCGTCAATGAGCAGTTCTTC. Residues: CASSIRTSGVNEQFF.

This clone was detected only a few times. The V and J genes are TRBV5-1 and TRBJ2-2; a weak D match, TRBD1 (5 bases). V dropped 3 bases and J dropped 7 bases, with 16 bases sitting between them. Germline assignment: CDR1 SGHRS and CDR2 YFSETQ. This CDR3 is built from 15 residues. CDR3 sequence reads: CASSSHPTAGGELFF. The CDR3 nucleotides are TGCGCCAGCAGCTCTCACCCGACAGCAGGCGGGGAGCTGTTTTTT. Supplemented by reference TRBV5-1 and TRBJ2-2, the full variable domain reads KAGVTQTPRYLIKTRGQQVTLSCSPISGHRSVSWYQQTPGQGLQFLFEYFSETQRNKGNFPGRFSGRQFSNSRSEMNVSTLELGDSALYLCASSSHPTAGGELFFGEGSRLTVL.